This T cell receptor (beta chain) was sequenced for a study of identical twins' blood T cells. Study details: Around 12 libraries, six alpha and six beta, gave 50 million to 55 million reads. Study findings and constraints: Shared environment remains a possible cause of twin similarity. Each donor's most abundant TCRbeta clonotypes shared more CDR3 sequences with her twin than unrelated donors.

V trimming: 4 bases; J trimming: 7 bases; junction bases outside the gene matches: 19. The length of the CDR3 is 17 residues. The germline V gene encodes CDR1 LGHDT and CDR2 YNNKEL (reference sequence). Likely shared infections and vaccines: all three twin pairs were reared together. This clonotype appeared a few times. Its antigen is not known. MiXCR, applied by TCRdb to the 5' RACE reads, yields one record per CDR3 protein. The repertoire includes 350,000 to 400,000 distinct CDR3 sequences, roughly 31% of them detected once, and 6.1% sits in the top ten. The sample taken for sequencing was PBMCs. This TCR came from a woman aged 18 to 55 in good health. The J gene is TRBJ2-7, the V gene TRBV3-1, with 7 positions matching TRBD2. The CDR3 is CASSLWGGGKDRAEQYF. In nucleotides, the CDR3 is TGTGCCAGCAGCCTCTGGGGGGGAGGGAAAGATCGAGCAGAGCAGTACTTC.